This TCR beta chain was obtained from a study of T cells in Graves' hyperthyroidism and ophthalmopathy. From RNA transcripts, TCR beta CDR3 regions were amplified. The study used the HTBI primer set for a first-round RT-PCR of the TCR CDR3. MiXCR was run by TCRdb on the multiplex PCR reads, yielding one entry per CDR3 protein. In the table there are roughly 580,000 distinct CDR3 sequences, 35% to 55% of which are singletons. At least ten counts were recorded for this clonotype. The CDR3 covers 14 residues. The V gene's germline CDR1 is KGHDR and CDR2 SFDVKD. V was pared by 3 bases and J by 0 bases, with 7 bases between.

The TCR comes from a woman between 18 and 29 years old with Graves' hyperthyroidism. Sample: peripheral blood or thyroid tissue (not recorded which). The chain recombines TRBV24-1 with TRBJ1-2; D is uncertain. CDR3 sequence (DNA): TGTGCCACCAGTGATGCAAGTGCTAACTATGGCTACACCTTC. It is translated as CATSDASANYGYTF.